Each of the 30 T cell receptor beta chains below was sequenced from the same sample in a study of neurological immune-mediated disorders (dated by TCRdb to between 2018 and 2021). Library construction relied on 5' RACE. Sequencing instrument: Illumina HiSeq 2500. The public reads were reprocessed in TCRdb via fastp at Q25 and MiXCR, keeping in-frame beta chains. Every distinct CDR3 protein forms one entry, paired with its most common genes and DNA. Counted in this sample were tens of thousands of distinct CDR3 sequences; roughly 4.5% of them appeared once. The ten largest clones represent approximately 7% of the sample. Specimen: PBMCs. The origin of the receptors is a man aged 30 to 45 with multiple sclerosis.

This clonotype was counted a few times. The chain is built from TRBV6-1 and TRBJ1-1; no firm D call. The CDR3 is 13 amino acids. Germline lookup yields CDR1 MNHNS and CDR2 SASEGT. The V end lost 8 bases, the J end lost 2 bases, and 12 bases lay between the germline ends. The CDR3 region has the DNA TGTGCCAGCCGAAGGACGGGAAACACTGAAGCTTTCTTT. Translation gives CASRRTGNTEAFF.

This clonotype was seen many times. V and J are TRBV27 and TRBJ2-7, with D possibly matching TRBD1 (5 bases). The germline CDR1 and CDR2 sequences are MNHEY and SMNVEV (reference sequence). The CDR3 sequence is 14 residues long. Between the trimmed V and J ends, which lost 8 bases and 0 bases, there was a span of 14 bases. CDR3 sequence: CASDPWTSSYEQYF. The DNA for the CDR3 is TGTGCCAGCGACCCCTGGACAAGCTCCTACGAGCAGTACTTC.

The rearrangement joins TRBV7-9 to TRBJ1-3; weak D call: TRBD1 (5 bases). This CDR3 has 16 amino acids. V gave up 5 bases and J gave up 4 bases, with 18 bases separating them. Per germline, CDR1 SEHNR and CDR2 FQNEAQ (reference sequence). CDR3 nucleotides: TGTGCCAGCAGCCACGGGAGGCAGGGATCCGGAAACACCATATATTTT. Amino acids: CASSHGRQGSGNTIYF.

The chain combines TRBV12-3 or TRBV12-4 with TRBJ2-5; D is unclear. Trimming cost V 2 bases and J 1 base, with 5 bases left between them. The CDR3 runs to 13 residues. The CDR3 reads CASSLRSQETQYF. In nucleotides, the CDR3 is TGTGCCAGCAGTTTACGTTCCCAAGAGACCCAGTACTTC.

This clonotype was counted many times. The chain carries TRBV7-2 and TRBJ1-1, with D possibly TRBD1 on 5 matching bases. This CDR3 spans 13 amino acids. The ends were cut back, 7 bases at V and 8 bases at J, with 17 bases in the middle. CDR1 SGHTA and CDR2 FQGNSA come from the germline V gene. CDR3 sequence (DNA): TGTGCCAGCAACCCTAATCTGGGGACGGAAGCTTTCTTT. Translated, it gives CASNPNLGTEAFF.

This clonotype was recorded many times. The rearrangement uses TRBV5-6 and TRBJ2-1; no clear D. The CDR3 is 13 amino acids. V was cut by 2 bases and J by 5 bases, with 8 bases left in between. Germline V gene sequence: CDR1 SGHDT, CDR2 YYEEEE. CDR3 coding DNA: TGTGCCAGCAGCTTCCCCGGCCACAATGAGCAGTTCTTC. This translates into CASSFPGHNEQFF.

This clonotype was counted ten times or more. The chain is built from TRBV20-1 and TRBJ2-3; D ambiguous. Trimming pared 5 bases from V and 4 bases from J, leaving 16 bases between. This CDR3 has 14 amino acids. Looked up from germline, CDR1 is DFQATT and CDR2 is SNEGSKA (reference sequence). The CDR3 region is CSASDAGSSDTQYF. DNA for the CDR3: TGCAGTGCTTCGGACGCCGGAAGCTCAGATACGCAGTATTTT.

About this clonotype: An end of the junction does not agree with germline; a read error may underlie this. The chain joins TRBV29-1 to TRBJ1-5, with a possible D match to TRBD1 (6 bases). The CDR3 loop spans 13 amino acids. The germline V gene encodes CDR1 SQVTM and CDR2 ANQGSEA. The CDR3 bases are TGCAGCGTTCAGGCAGGGGTAGGCCAGCCCCAGAATTTT. This gives the protein CSVQAGVGQPQNF.

The chain recombines TRBV5-1 with TRBJ2-4; D not resolved. The germline V gene has CDR1 SGHRS and CDR2 YFSETQ. This CDR3 has 14 residues. V was clipped by 0 bases and J by 0 bases, with 4 bases between them. The chain's CDR3 is CASSLGTAKNIQYF. Here the CDR3 DNA reads TGCGCCAGCAGCTTGGGTACAGCCAAAAACATTCAGTACTTC.

This clonotype occurred many times. This chain links TRBV6-5 with TRBJ1-1; the match to TRBD1 covers 7 bases. The CDR3 loop spans 14 amino acids. V dropped 4 bases and J dropped 6; count of bases not matched to a gene: 8. The germline CDR1 and CDR2 sequences are MNHEY and SVGAGI. CDR3 coding DNA: TGTGCCAGCAGTTCCCTCGTGACAGGGCCTGAAGCTTTCTTT. Amino acids: CASSSLVTGPEAFF.

This clonotype was seen at least ten times. The genes are TRBV10-3 and TRBJ1-1; a weak D match, TRBD1 (6 bases). Between the trimmed V and J ends, which lost 9 bases and 0 bases, there was a span of 14 bases. From germline, CDR1 is ENHRY and CDR2 SYGVKD. The length of the CDR3 is 14 residues. The CDR3 nucleotides are TGTGCCATGTCCGGGACACCAATGAACACTGAAGCTTTCTTT. This encodes CAMSGTPMNTEAFF.

This clonotype appeared many times. The chain combines TRBV9 with TRBJ1-1; no clear D gene. CDR3 size: 13 residues. Germline loops: CDR1 SGDLS, CDR2 YYNGEE. The V end lost 4 bases, the J end lost 2 bases, and 9 bases lay between the germline ends. CDR3 coding DNA: TGTGCCAGCAGCTTCTTGCCCAACACTGAAGCTTTCTTT. Amino acids: CASSFLPNTEAFF.

This clonotype appeared many times. The V and J genes are TRBV9 and TRBJ1-1; tentative D call: TRBD1 (6 bases). This CDR3 contains 14 residues. Deletions cut 0 bases from V and 1 base from J, with 7 bases between. From germline, CDR1 is SGDLS and CDR2 YYNGEE. In nucleotides, the CDR3 is TGTGCCAGCAGCGTAGAACAGGGGAACACTGAAGCTTTCTTT. Translation gives CASSVEQGNTEAFF. Full variable domain (remainder filled in from reference TRBV9 and TRBJ1-1): DSGVTQTPKHLITATGQRVTLRCSPRSGDLSVYWYQQSLDQGLQFLIQYYNGEERAKGNILERFSAQQFPDLHSELNLSSLELGDSALYFCASSVEQGNTEAFFGQGTRLTVV.

The sample holds many counts of this clonotype. The chain couples TRBV12-3 or TRBV12-4 to TRBJ2-2, with D possibly TRBD2 on 6 matching bases. The CDR3 sequence is 13 residues long. V was pared by 5 bases and J by 8 bases, with 12 bases between. CDR3 loop: CASSPRGAGELFF. The CDR3 DNA follows: TGTGCCAGCAGTCCCCGCGGGGCAGGGGAGCTGTTTTTT.

V and J are TRBV5-1 and TRBJ2-4, with 10 bases matching TRBD1. V shed 1 base, J shed 0 bases, and the junction held 7 bases outside the gene matches. The CDR3 contains 18 residues. Germline V lookup: CDR1 SGHRS, CDR2 YFSETQ. The CDR3 here is CASSLYGTGVLAKNIQYF. As DNA, the CDR3 is TGCGCCAGCAGCTTGTATGGGACAGGGGTTCTAGCCAAAAACATTCAGTACTTC.

At least ten counts were recorded for this clonotype. The V and J genes are TRBV5-1 and TRBJ2-3; 8 bases are shared with TRBD1. The CDR3 length is 15 residues. The ends lost 5 bases at V and 1 base at J; junction bases unmatched: 6. CDR1 SGHRS and CDR2 YFSETQ come from the germline V gene. The CDR3 reads CASRPQGEGTDTQYF. In nucleotides, the CDR3 is TGCGCCAGCAGACCACAGGGGGAGGGCACAGATACGCAGTATTTT.

This clonotype was counted many times. The J gene is TRBJ2-1, the V gene TRBV9, with D perhaps given as TRBD1 or TRBD2 (6 bases each). CDR1 SGDLS and CDR2 YYNGEE come from the germline V gene. The V gene lost 0 bases and the J gene lost 4 bases, with 11 bases spanning the gap. The CDR3 totals 15 residues. CDR3 residues: CASSVEGGEYNEQFF. The DNA of the CDR3 is TGTGCCAGCAGCGTAGAGGGGGGAGAGTACAATGAGCAGTTCTTC.

This clonotype was seen at least ten times. The chain carries TRBV7-9 and TRBJ1-1, with D possibly matching TRBD1 (5 bases). The CDR3 consists of 13 residues. Trimming shortened V by 4 bases and J by 5 bases, and 11 bases separated the two germline ends. CDR1 SEHNR and CDR2 FQNEAQ come from the germline V gene (reference sequence). The CDR3 coding sequence is TGTGCCAGCAGCTCGGGGGACCGGACTGAAGCTTTCTTT. This gives the protein CASSSGDRTEAFF.

This clonotype has only a few counts. The chain recombines TRBV27 with TRBJ2-7; D remains ambiguous. The V and J ends lost 2 bases and 6 bases respectively, with 11 bases between them. There are 13 residues in the CDR3. Germline CDR1 is MNHEY and CDR2 is SMNVEV (reference sequence). The CDR3 is CASSLGQSGEQYF. The CDR3 region has the DNA TGTGCCAGCAGTTTAGGTCAGTCGGGCGAGCAGTACTTC.

This clonotype was recorded many times. V usage is TRBV12-3 or TRBV12-4 and J usage is TRBJ2-3, with TRBD2 matching 9 bases. V trimming: 5 bases; J trimming: 7 bases; junction bases outside the gene matches: 10. The CDR3 runs to 15 residues. The CDR3 region has the DNA TGTGCCAGCAGTCTCGCCGGAGCGGGGGGATATACGCAGTATTTT. As protein: CASSLAGAGGYTQYF.

This clonotype was seen many times. The genes are TRBV4-2 and TRBJ2-1; D may be TRBD2 (6 bases). Germline loops: CDR1 LGHNA, CDR2 YNFKEQ. The V end was cut by 6 bases, the J end by 2 bases, with 17 bases between. This CDR3 has 16 amino acids. The chain's CDR3 is CASRSPGSTTYNEQFF. As DNA, the CDR3 is TGTGCCAGCAGATCCCCCGGGAGTACAACCTACAATGAGCAGTTCTTC.

This clonotype was recorded at least ten times. The chain carries TRBV24-1 and TRBJ2-5; D unresolved. This CDR3 comprises 15 residues. V was pared by 1 base and J by 3 bases, with 11 bases between. The germline V gene has CDR1 KGHDR and CDR2 SFDVKD. CDR3 coding DNA: TGTGCCACCAGTGATTTCGCGGCAGAAGAAGAGACCCAGTACTTC. Its protein product is CATSDFAAEEETQYF.

This clonotype has ten or more counts. V and J are TRBV12-3 or TRBV12-4 and TRBJ1-1, with a possible D match to TRBD1 (5 bases). Trimming removed 3 bases at V and 10 bases at J, with 15 bases between. The CDR3 covers 13 residues. The DNA for the CDR3 is TGTGCCAGCAGTTTGAGACCAGGGACCCGAGCTTTCTTT. It is translated as CASSLRPGTRAFF.

This clonotype occurred many times. CDR3 bases: TGTGCCACCAGCAGGACTAGCAAGGATACGCAGTATTTT. As protein: CATSRTSKDTQYF. This chain uses TRBV15 with TRBJ2-3, with 7 nucleotides matching TRBD2. Germline CDR1 reads LNHNV; CDR2 reads YYDKDF (reference sequence). The ends lost 3 bases at V and 6 bases at J; junction bases unmatched: 3. This CDR3 is 13 amino acids long.

This clonotype showed up many times. The chain employs TRBV5-1 and TRBJ1-1; tentative D call: TRBD1 (5 bases). The CDR3 spans 14 residues. Trimming left V 5 bases short and J 2 bases short, with 13 bases between. Germline V gene lookup returns CDR1 SGHRS and CDR2 YFSETQ. CDR3 sequence: CASSMGWDNTEAFF. CDR3 DNA: TGCGCCAGCAGTATGGGTTGGGACAACACTGAAGCTTTCTTT.

This clonotype was picked up a small number of times. The V call is TRBV24-1, the J call TRBJ2-7; possibly TRBD1 or TRBD2 for D (5 bases each). CDR3 length equals 14 residues. V dropped 3 bases and J dropped 7 bases, with 15 bases sitting between them. Per the germline V gene, CDR1 is KGHDR and CDR2 is SFDVKD. The DNA of the CDR3 is TGTGCCACCAGTGATCGGGAAAGGGGAAGGGAGCAGTACTTC. Translated, it gives CATSDRERGREQYF.

At least ten counts were recorded for this clonotype. J is TRBJ1-2 and V is TRBV29-1; 8 nucleotides match TRBD1. Germline CDR1 and CDR2: SQVTM and ANQGSEA. This CDR3 region has 16 residues. V trimming: 3 bases; J trimming: 5 bases; junction bases outside the gene matches: 14. CDR3 protein: CSVEGWDRTGEYGYTF. The CDR3 DNA follows: TGCAGCGTTGAGGGGTGGGACAGGACAGGAGAATATGGCTACACCTTC.

This clonotype was seen ten or more times. V gene TRBV12-3 or TRBV12-4 combines with J gene TRBJ1-5, with 9 positions matching TRBD1. V lost 6 bases and J lost 5; bases outside the gene matches: 8. This CDR3 is 15 amino acids long. The CDR3 sequence is CASSSTGGSDQPQHF. The CDR3, as DNA: TGTGCCAGCAGCTCGACAGGGGGTTCGGATCAGCCCCAGCATTTT.

In this sample, this clonotype turned up many times. The chain employs TRBV9 and TRBJ2-3; D is unclear. Germline V CDR1 and CDR2: SGDLS, YYNGEE. The CDR3 consists of 15 residues. V lost 0 bases, J lost 6 bases, and 14 bases lay in between. CDR3 protein: CASSVGTASRDTQYF. As DNA, the CDR3 is TGTGCCAGCAGCGTAGGCACCGCCAGTAGGGATACGCAGTATTTT.

Turning to this clonotype: The junction departs from germline at one end; a sequencing error may be responsible. For the CDR3, the DNA is TGTGCCATCAGTGATGAAGGGGTGCGGCAGCCCCAGAATTTT. Translation gives CAISDEGVRQPQNF. This rearrangement joins TRBV10-3 to TRBJ1-5; tentative D call: TRBD1 (5 bases). Per germline, CDR1 ENHRY and CDR2 SYGVKD. The CDR3 is made up of 14 amino acids.